Below, one T cell receptor (beta chain) is given with its context. This sample was included in a study of blood T cell repertoires in COVID-19. Study at large: The study drew acute and convalescent COVID-19 samples from the United States, Italy and Spain.

Germline loops: CDR1 SGHTA, CDR2 FQGNSA. The CDR3 has 14 amino acids. V lost 1 base and J lost 6, with 11 bases in between. Clones were read by immunoSEQ multiplex PCR, and TCRdb kept only the in-frame ones, dropping some. This table holds approximately 230,000 clones, roughly 91% found once. Clinical history as reported by participants underpinned cohort assignment. Each recovered donor of Cohort 3 presented with two negative PCRs, clearance, or symptom resolution. The chain recombines TRBV7-2 with TRBJ2-3; possibly TRBD2 for D (5 bases). The sample taken for sequencing was PBMCs or T cells enriched from blood (not recorded which). This receptor was obtained from a woman aged 25-40 years who had recovered from COVID-19. The CDR3 reads CASSLVSRADTQYF. CDR3 sequence (DNA): TGTGCCAGCAGCTTAGTCTCGCGGGCGGATACGCAGTATTTT.